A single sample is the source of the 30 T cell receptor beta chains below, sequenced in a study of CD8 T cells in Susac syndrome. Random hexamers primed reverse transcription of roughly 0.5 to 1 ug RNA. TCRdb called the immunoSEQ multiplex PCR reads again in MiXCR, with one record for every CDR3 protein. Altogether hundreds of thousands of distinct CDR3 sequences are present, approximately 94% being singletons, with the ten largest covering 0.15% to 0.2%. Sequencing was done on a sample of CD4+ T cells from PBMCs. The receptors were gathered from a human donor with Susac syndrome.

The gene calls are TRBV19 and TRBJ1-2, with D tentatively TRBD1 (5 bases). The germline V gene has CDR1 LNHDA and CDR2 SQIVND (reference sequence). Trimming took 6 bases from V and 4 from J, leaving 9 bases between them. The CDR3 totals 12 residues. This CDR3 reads CASSQRGYGYTF. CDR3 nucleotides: TGTGCCAGTAGCCAGAGGGGCTATGGCTACACCTTC.

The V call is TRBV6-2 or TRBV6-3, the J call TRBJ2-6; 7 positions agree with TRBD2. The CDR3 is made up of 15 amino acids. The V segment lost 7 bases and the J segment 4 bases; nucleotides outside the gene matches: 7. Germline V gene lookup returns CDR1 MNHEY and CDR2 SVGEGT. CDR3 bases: TGTGCCAGCACCTCGGGAGGTCCCGGGGCCAACGTCCTGACTTTC. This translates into CASTSGGPGANVLTF.

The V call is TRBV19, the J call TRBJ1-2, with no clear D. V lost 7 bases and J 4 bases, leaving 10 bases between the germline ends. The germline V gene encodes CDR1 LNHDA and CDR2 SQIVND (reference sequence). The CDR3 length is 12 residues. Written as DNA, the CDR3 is TGTGCCAGTAAATCAACCAGCTATGGCTACACCTTC. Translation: CASKSTSYGYTF.

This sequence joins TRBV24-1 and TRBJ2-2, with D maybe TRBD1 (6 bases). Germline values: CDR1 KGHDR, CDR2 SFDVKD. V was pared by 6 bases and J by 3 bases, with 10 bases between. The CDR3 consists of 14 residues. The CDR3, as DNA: TGTGCCACCAGTTACGGACAGTACACCGGGGAGCTGTTTTTT. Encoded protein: CATSYGQYTGELFF.

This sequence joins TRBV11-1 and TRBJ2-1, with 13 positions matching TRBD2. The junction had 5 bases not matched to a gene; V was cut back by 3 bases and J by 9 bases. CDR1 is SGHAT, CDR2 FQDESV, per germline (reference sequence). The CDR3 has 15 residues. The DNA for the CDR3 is TGTGCCAGCAGCTTCGGGACTAGCGGGGTCGGTGAGCAGTTCTTC. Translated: CASSFGTSGVGEQFF.

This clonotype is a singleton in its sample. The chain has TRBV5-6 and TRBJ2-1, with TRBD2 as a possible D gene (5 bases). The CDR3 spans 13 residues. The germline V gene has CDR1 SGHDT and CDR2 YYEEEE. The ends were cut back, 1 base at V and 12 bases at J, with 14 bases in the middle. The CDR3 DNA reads TGTGCCAGCAGCTTGTGGGCGGGCGTCGGGCAGTTCTTC. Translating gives CASSLWAGVGQFF.

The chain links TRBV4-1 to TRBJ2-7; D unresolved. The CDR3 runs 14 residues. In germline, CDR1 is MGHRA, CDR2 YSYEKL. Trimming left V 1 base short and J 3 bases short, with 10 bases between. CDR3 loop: CASSQVGTVYEQYF. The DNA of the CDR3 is TGCGCCAGCAGCCAAGTAGGAACAGTCTACGAGCAGTACTTC.

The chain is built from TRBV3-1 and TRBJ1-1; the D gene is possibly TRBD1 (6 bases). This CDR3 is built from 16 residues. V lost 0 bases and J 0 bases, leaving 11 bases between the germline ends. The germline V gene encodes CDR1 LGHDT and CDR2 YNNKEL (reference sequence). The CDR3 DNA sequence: TGTGCCAGCAGCCAAGAGTATGGGACACTGAACACTGAAGCTTTCTTT. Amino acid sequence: CASSQEYGTLNTEAFF.

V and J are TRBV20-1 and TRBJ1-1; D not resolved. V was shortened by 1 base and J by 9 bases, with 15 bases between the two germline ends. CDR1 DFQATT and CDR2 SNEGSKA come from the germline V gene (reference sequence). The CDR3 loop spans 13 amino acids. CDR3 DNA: TGCAGTGCTAGAGCCGGGTCCTCTAGGCAAGCTTTCTTT. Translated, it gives CSARAGSSRQAFF.

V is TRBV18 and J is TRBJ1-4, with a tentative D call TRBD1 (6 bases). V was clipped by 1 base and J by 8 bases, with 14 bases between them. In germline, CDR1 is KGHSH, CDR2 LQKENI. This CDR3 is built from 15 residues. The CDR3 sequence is CASSPRAGVQEKLFF. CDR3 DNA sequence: TGTGCCAGCTCACCACGGGCAGGGGTACAGGAAAAACTGTTTTTT.

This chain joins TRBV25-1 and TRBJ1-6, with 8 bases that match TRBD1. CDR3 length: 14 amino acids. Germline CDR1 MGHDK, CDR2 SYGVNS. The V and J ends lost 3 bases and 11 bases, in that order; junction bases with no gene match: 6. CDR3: CASSDEDRDTPLHF. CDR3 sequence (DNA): TGTGCCAGCAGTGACGAGGACAGGGATACACCCCTCCACTTT.

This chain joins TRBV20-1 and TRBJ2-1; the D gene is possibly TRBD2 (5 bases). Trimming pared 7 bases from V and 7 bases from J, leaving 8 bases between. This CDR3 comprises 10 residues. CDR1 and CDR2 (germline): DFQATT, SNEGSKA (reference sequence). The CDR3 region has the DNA TGCAGTGAGGGAGAGAATGAGCAGTTCTTC. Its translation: CSEGENEQFF.

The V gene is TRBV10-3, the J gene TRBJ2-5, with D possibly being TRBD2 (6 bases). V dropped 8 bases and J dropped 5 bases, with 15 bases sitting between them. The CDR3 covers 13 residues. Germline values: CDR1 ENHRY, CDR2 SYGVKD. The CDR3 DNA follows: TGTGCCATCGGGAAGGACGGAGGGGAGACCCAGTACTTC. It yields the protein CAIGKDGGETQYF.

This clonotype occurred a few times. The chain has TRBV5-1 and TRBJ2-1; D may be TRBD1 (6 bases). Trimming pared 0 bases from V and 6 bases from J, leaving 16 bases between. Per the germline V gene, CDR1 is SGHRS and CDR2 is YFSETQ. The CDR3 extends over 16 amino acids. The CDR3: CASSLAAQGMGNEQFF. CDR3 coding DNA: TGCGCCAGCAGCTTGGCAGCACAGGGTATGGGCAATGAGCAGTTCTTC. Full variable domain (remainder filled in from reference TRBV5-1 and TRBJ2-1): KAGVTQTPRYLIKTRGQQVTLSCSPISGHRSVSWYQQTPGQGLQFLFEYFSETQRNKGNFPGRFSGRQFSNSRSEMNVSTLELGDSALYLCASSLAAQGMGNEQFFGPGTRLTVL.

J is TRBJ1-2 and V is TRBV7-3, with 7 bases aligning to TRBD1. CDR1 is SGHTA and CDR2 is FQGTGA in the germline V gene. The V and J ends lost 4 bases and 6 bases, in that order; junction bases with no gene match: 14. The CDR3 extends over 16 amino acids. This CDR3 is CASSSTTGTVAHGYTF. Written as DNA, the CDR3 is TGTGCCAGCAGCTCCACGACAGGGACCGTTGCTCATGGCTACACCTTC.

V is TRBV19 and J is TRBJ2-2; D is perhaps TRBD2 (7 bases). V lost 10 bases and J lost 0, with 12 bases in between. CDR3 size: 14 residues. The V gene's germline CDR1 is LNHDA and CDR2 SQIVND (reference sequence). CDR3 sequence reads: CATGGQTNTGELFF. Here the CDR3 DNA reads TGTGCCACCGGGGGGCAGACGAACACCGGGGAGCTGTTTTTT. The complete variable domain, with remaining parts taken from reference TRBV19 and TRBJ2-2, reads DGGITQSPKYLFRKEGQNVTLSCEQNLNHDAMYWYRQDPGQGLRLIYYSQIVNDFQKGDIAEGYSVSREKKESFPLTVTSAQKNPTAFYLCATGGQTNTGELFFGEGSRLTVL.

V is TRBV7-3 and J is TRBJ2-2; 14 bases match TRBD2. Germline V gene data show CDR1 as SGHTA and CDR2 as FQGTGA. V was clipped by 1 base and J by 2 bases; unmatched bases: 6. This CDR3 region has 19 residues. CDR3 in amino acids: CASSLKTSGGAGNTGELFF. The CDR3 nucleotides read TGTGCCAGCAGCTTAAAGACTAGCGGGGGGGCCGGCAACACCGGGGAGCTGTTTTTT.

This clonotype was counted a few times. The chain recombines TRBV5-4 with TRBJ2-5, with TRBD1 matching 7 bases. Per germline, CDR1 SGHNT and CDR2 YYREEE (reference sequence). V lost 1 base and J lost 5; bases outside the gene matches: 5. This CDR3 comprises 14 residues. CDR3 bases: TGTGCCAGCAGCTTGTTGACAGGGCTGGAGACCCAGTACTTC. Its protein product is CASSLLTGLETQYF.

This chain's CDR3 is CASGPDRATEAFF. CDR3 bases: TGTGCTAGTGGTCCGGACAGGGCCACTGAAGCTTTCTTT. V gene TRBV12-5 combines with J gene TRBJ1-1, with 8 bases lining up with TRBD1. Germline V gene data show CDR1 as LGHNT and CDR2 as FRNRAP. The CDR3 totals 13 residues. Trimming cost V 5 bases and J 4 bases; bases outside gene matches: 3.

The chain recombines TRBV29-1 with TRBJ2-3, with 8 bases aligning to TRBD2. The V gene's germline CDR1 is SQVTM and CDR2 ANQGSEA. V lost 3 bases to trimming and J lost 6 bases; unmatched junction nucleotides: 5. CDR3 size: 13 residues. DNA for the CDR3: TGCAGCGTTGAGAGGACTAGCTACGATACGCAGTATTTT. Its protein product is CSVERTSYDTQYF.

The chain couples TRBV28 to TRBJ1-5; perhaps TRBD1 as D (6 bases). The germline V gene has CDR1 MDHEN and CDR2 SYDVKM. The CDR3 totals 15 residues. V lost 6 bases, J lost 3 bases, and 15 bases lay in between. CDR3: CASRKGQKINQPQHF. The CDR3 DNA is TGTGCCAGCAGAAAAGGACAGAAGATCAATCAGCCCCAGCATTTT. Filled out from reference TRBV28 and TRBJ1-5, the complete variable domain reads DVKVTQSSRYLVKRTGEKVFLECVQDMDHENMFWYRQDPGLGLRLIYFSYDVKMKEKGDIPEGYSVSREKKERFSLILESASTNQTSMYLCASRKGQKINQPQHFGDGTRLSIL.

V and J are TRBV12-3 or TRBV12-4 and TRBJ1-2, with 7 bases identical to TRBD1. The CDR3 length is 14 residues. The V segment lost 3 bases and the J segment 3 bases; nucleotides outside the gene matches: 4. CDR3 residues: CASSFRGGDYGYTF. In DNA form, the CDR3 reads TGTGCCAGCAGTTTCAGGGGGGGGGACTATGGCTACACCTTC.

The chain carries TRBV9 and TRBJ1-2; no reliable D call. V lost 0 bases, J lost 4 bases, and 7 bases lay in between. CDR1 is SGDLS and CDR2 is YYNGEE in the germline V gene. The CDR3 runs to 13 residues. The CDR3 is CASSVDLSYGYTF. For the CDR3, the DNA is TGTGCCAGCAGCGTAGACCTTAGCTATGGCTACACCTTC.

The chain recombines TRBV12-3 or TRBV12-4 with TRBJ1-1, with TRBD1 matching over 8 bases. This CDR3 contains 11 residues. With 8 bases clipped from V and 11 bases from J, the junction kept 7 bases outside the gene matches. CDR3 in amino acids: CASGRTGLAFF. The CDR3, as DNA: TGTGCCAGCGGCCGGACAGGGTTGGCTTTCTTT.

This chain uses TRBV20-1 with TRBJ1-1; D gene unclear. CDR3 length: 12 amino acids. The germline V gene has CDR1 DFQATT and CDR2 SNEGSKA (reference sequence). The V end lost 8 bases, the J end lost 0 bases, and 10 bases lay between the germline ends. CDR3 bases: TGCAGTACCAGTCGGATGAACACTGAAGCTTTCTTT. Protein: CSTSRMNTEAFF.

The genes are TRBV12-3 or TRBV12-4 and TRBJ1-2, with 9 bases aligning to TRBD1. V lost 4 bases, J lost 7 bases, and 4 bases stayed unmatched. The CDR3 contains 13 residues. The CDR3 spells CASSSDRGGGYTF. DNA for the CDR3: TGTGCCAGCAGTTCTGACAGGGGGGGTGGCTACACCTTC.

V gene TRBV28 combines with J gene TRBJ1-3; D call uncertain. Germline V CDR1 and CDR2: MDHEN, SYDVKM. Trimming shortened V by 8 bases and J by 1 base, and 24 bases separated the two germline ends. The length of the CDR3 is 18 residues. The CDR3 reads CASGRPRTGPLSGNTIYF. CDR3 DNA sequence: TGTGCCAGCGGACGACCTCGAACGGGTCCTTTATCTGGAAACACCATATATTTT.

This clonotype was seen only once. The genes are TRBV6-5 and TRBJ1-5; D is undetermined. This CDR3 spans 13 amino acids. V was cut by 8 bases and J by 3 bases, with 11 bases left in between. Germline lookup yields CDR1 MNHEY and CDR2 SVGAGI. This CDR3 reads CASATAYNQPQHF. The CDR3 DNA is TGTGCCAGCGCTACAGCGTACAATCAGCCCCAGCATTTT.

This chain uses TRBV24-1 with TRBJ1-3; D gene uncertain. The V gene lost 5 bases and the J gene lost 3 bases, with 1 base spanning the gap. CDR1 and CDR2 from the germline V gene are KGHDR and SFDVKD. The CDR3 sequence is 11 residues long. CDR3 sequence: CATSGGNTIYF. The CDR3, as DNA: TGTGCCACCAGTGGTGGAAACACCATATATTTT.

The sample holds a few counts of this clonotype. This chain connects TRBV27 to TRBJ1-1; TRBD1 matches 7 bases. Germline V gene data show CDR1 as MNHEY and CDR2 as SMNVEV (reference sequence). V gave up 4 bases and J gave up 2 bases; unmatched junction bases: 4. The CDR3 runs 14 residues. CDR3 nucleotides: TGTGCCAGCAGTTCTCACAGGGGTAACACTGAAGCTTTCTTT. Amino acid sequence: CASSSHRGNTEAFF.